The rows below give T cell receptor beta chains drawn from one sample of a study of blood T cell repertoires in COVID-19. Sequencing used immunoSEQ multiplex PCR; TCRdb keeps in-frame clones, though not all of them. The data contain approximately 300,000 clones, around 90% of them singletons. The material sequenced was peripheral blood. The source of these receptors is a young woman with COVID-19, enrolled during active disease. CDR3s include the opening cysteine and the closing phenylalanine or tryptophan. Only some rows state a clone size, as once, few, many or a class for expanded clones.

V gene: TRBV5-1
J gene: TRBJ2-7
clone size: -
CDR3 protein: CASSATGRGTPPYFDEQYF

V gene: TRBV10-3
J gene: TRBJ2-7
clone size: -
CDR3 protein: CAISDLTSGIYEQYF

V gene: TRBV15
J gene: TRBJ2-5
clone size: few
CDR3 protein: CATSRLTSGREEETQYF

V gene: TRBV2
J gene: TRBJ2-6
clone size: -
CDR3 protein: CASSPDLAGANVLTF

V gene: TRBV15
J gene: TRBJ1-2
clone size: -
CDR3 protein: CATSRQRTGYNYGYTF

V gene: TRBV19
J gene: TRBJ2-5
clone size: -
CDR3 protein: CASSRGLAFRETQYF

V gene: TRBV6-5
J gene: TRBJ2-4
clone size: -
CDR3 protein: CASSYEGRGIQYF

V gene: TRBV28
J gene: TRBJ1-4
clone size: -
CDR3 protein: CASSPLKGRQNEKLFF

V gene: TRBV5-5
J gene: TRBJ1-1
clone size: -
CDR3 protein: CASSWGQMNTEAFF

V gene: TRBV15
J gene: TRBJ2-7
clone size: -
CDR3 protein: CATSRDDQARNF

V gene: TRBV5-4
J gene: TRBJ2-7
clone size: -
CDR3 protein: CASSLGTKYEQYF

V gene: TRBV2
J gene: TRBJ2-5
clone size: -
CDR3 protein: CASSLTGGGETQYF

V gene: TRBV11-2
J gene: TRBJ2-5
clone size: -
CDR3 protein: CASSTSGQETQYF

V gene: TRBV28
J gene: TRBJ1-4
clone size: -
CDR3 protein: CATDTSNEKLFF

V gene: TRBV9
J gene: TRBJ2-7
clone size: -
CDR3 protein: CASSVAGTGSSYEQYF

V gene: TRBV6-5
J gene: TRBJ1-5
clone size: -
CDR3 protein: CASSARWNQPQHF

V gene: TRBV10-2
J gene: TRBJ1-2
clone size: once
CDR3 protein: CASSDPTRWGGEYGYTF

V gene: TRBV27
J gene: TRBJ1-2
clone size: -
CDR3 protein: CASSLSITGHYGYTF

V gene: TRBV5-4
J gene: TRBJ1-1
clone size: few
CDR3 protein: CASSTRTGGDTEAFF

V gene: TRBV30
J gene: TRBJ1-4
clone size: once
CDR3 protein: CAWMGGSNGTNEKLFF

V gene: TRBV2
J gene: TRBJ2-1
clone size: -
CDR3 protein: CASSGQGTNEQFF

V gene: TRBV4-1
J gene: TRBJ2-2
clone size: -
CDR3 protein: CASSQEAGNTGELFF

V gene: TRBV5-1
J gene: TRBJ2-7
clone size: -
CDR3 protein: CASSLAGRGLAYEQYF

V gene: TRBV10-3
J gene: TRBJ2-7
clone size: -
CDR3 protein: CAISESKGARGEQYF

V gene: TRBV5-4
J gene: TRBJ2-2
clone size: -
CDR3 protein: CASSLSIGGRAGGELFF

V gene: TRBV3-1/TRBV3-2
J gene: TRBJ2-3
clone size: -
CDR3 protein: CASSPKGMGTDTQYF

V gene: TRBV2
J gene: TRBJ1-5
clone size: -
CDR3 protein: CASSPGNQPQHF

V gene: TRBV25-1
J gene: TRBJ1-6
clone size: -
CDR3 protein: CASSEWTGARSPLHF

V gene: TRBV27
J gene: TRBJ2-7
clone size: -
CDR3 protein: CASSKSGRTYEQYF

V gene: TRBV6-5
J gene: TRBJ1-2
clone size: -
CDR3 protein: CASTRQGRDGYTF

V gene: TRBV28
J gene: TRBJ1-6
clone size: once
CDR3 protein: CASSPLLSRGNRPLHF

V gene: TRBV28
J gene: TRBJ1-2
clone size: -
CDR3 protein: CANSQGVGYGYTF

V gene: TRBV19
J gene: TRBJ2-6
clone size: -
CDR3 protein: CASTLRGGSGANVLTF

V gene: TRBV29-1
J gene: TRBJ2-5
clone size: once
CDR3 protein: CSVLQGETQYF

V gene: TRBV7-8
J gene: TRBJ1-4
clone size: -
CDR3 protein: CASGTDEKLFF

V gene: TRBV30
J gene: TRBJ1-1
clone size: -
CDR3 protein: CAWRGGSTEAFF

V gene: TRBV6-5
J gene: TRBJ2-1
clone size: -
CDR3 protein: CASSWGQGTNEQFF

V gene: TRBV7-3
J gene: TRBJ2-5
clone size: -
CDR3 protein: CASSFKGIETQYF

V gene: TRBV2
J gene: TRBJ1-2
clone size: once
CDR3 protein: CASRLASNYGYTF

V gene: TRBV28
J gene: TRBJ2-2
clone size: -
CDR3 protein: CASSLLAGVVGELFF

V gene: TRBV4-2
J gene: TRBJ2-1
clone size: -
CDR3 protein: CASSRPTGEDNEQFF

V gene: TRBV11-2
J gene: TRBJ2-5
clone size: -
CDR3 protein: CASSLVAGGPETQYF

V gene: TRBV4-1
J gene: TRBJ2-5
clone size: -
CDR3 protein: CASSQLADSRETQYF